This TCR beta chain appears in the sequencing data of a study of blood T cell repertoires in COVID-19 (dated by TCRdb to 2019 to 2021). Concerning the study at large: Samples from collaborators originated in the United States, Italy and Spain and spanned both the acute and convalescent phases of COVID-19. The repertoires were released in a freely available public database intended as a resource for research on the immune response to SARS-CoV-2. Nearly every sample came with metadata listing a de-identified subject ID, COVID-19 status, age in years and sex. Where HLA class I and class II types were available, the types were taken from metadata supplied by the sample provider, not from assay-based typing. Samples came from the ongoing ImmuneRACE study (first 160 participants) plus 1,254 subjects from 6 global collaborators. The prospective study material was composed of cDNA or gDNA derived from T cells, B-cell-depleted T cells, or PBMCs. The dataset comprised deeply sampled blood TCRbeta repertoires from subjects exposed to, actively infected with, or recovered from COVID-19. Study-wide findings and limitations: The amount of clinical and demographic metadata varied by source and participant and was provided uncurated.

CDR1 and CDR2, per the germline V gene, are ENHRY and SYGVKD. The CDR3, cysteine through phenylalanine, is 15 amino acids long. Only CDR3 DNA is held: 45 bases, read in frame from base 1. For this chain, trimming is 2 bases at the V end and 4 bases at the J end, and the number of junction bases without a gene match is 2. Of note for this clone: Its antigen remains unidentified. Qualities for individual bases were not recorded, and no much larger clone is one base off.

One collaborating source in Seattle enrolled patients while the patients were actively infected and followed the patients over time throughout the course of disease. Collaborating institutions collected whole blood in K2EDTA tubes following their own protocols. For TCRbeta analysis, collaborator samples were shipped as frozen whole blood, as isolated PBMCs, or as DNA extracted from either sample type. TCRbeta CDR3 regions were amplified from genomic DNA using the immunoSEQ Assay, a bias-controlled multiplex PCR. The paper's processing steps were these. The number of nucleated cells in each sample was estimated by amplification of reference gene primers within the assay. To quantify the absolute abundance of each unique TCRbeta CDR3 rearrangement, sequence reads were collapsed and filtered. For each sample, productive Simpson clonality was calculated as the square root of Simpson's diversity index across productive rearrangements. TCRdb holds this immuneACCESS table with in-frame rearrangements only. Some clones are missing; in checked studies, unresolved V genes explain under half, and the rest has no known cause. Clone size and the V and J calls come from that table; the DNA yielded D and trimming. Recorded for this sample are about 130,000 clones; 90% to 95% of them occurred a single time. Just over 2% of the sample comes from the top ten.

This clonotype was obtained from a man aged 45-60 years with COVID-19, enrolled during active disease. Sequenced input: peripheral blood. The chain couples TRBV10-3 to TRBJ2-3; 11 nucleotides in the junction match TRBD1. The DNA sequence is TGTGCCATCAGTGAGCAGGGACAGGGGGCAGATACGCAGTATTTT. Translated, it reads CAISEQGQGADTQYF.